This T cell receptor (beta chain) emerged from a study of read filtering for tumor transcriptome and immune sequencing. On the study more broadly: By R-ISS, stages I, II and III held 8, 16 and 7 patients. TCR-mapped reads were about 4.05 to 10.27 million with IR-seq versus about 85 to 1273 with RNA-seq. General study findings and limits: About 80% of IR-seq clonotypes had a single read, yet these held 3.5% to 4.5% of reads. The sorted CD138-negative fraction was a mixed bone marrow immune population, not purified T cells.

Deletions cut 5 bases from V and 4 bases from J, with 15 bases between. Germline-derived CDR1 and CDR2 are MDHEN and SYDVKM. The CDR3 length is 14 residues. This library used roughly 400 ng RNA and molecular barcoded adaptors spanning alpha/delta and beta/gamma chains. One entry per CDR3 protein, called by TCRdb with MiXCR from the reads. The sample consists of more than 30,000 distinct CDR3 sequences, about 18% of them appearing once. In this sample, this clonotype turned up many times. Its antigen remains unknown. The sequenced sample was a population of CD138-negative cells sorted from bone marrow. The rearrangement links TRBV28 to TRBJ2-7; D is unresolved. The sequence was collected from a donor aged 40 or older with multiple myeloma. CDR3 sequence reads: CASSTPQELYEQYF. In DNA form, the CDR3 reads TGTGCCAGCAGTACCCCGCAGGAGCTATACGAGCAGTACTTC.